The text below deals with one TCR beta chain. The clone's antigen remains unknown. The input lacks base qualities; no much larger clone sits a single base away. This sample was included in a study of Graves' ophthalmopathy and Graves' hyperthyroidism (dated by TCRdb to the late 2010s). With regard to the full study: Peripheral blood was collected at initial diagnosis, before any treatment. In more than five hyperthyroidism patients, the T-cell repertoires found in thyroid tissue were compared with those found in blood. An independent validation cohort was composed of some 19 hyperthyroidism patients and around 16 patients who later progressed from hyperthyroidism to ophthalmopathy. To explore V-J signatures that separate ophthalmopathy from hyperthyroidism, a discovery set of more than 95 patients was enrolled, consisting of approximately 45 with ophthalmopathy and some 56 with stable hyperthyroidism. To tell Graves' ophthalmopathy apart from Graves' hyperthyroidism, and to predict which patients would progress to ophthalmopathy, the study relied on TCR beta repertoire signatures. In total, around 130 blood samples were TCR-sequenced: 43 ophthalmopathy, some 75 hyperthyroidism and about 17 hyperthyroidism-to-ophthalmopathy patients. Following sampling, methimazole starting at 30 mg daily was administered to hyperthyroidism patients, and high-dose intravenous methylprednisolone was administered to ophthalmopathy patients.

Stable hyperthyroidism was defined as no progression to ophthalmopathy within 18 months of follow-up. The hyperthyroidism patients were 18 to 65 years old and newly diagnosed, with a disease duration of less than 2 months. Anyone with other autoimmune diseases, uncontrolled infections, pregnancy or lactation was excluded from the study. Clinical symptoms, serum thyroxine, TRAb, thyroid ultrasound and orbital computed tomography were used for diagnosis. Using Ficoll-Paque density gradient centrifugation, PBMCs were isolated from 10 ml of fresh peripheral blood. Total RNA was extracted using Trizol reagent, and RNA quality was checked on an Agilent 2100 Bioanalyzer. Summary of the overall study and its limitations: No statistical method was used to predetermine the sample size, and group allocation was not hidden from the investigators. In cross-validation, the 13-signature model distinguished ophthalmopathy from stable hyperthyroidism with less than 90% sensitivity and 81.08% specificity, while in the test set the corresponding values were roughly 80% and 75%. Most expanded thyroid clonotypes with a frequency above 0.001 also appeared in blood, which suggests that blood repertoires may reflect the immune response in the thyroid. In validation, the model predicted ophthalmopathy progression with roughly 68% sensitivity and around 72% specificity; approximately 12 predicted patients were CT-confirmed with GO in a median of approximately six months.

TCR beta CDR3 regions were amplified from RNA transcripts for repertoire sequencing. HTBI primers and the Qiagen OneStep RT-PCR kit were used in a first-round RT-PCR, which was followed by a second-round multiplex PCR, size selection and purification. Libraries were sequenced paired-end with 100 bp reads on an Illumina HiSeq2000. In the authors' own workflow: Reads were processed with SOAPnuke, discarding reads with adapters, uncalled bases, mean Phred below 15, or no exact constant-primer or identifier match. COPE v1.2.5 was used to merge the high-quality paired reads. Each unique nucleotide sequence was treated as a clonotype, and MiTCR v1.1 was used to align the clonotypes to the IMGT TRB V, D and J references. The analysis was limited to V-J combinations with a frequency above 0.0001, which together covered approximately 99% of repertoires. For each V-J combination, a TCR clonal expansion and chaos score was defined as the ratio of F50 clonal expansion to chaos observed in the TCRdist matrix. Welch's t-statistics and random forest were used to narrow the features down to around twelve V-J combinations, which were then fed into a naive Bayes classifier. The similarity between thyroid and blood repertoires was quantified using the Morisita-Horn index. The public reads were reprocessed in TCRdb via fastp at Q25 and MiXCR, keeping in-frame beta chains. A single entry per CDR3 protein holds the most common genes and DNA from its merged rows. In this record, the V and J calls reflect TCRdb's handling and not the investigators' own analysis. Recorded for this sample are a few hundred thousand distinct CDR3 sequences; about 17% of them occurred a single time. The ten largest account for roughly 2.6% of the sample.

The sequenced sample consisted of peripheral blood. This TCR was recovered from an adult woman with stable Graves' hyperthyroidism.

Here the CDR3 is given as CASSAPGTGALGASEAFF. In nucleotides, the sequence is TGTGCCAGCAGCGCCCCCGGGACAGGGGCCCTCGGGGCGTCTGAAGCTTTCTTT. The rearrangement joined TRBV9 to TRBJ1-1; 10 central bases correspond to TRBD1. Looking up the germline V gene yields CDR1 SGDLS and CDR2 YYNGEE. The CDR3 sequence holds 18 residues, the cysteine and phenylalanine included. Kept here is only the CDR3 DNA, which spans 54 bases and is read in frame from base 1. V lost 3 bases and J lost 6 bases, and the count of bases not matched to a germline gene is 17.